A selection of T cell receptor beta chains follows, all from one sample in a study of blood T cell repertoires in COVID-19. TCRdb's copy holds only in-frame clones and misses some; the assay was immunoSEQ multiplex PCR. The sample has about 80,000 clones, more than 70% seen once. Input material: peripheral blood. These receptors all stem from a woman of 80 years or more with acute or convalescent COVID-19. The CDR3 runs from the conserved cysteine through the conserved F or W. The order of the fields is J gene, V gene, clone size, D gene, CDR3 protein, CDR3 DNA. The D gene is left open where the match is weak. Clone size is given for some rows only: seen once, a few or many times, or a class if the clone is expanded.

J: TRBJ2-1; V: TRBV11-2; size: once; D: NA; CDR3: CASSLGLGTYNEQFF; DNA: TGTGCCAGCAGCCTTGGACTGGGGACCTACAATGAGCAGTTCTTC
J: TRBJ1-1; V: TRBV12-3/TRBV12-4; size: NA; D: NA; CDR3: CASRTHGEAFF; DNA: TGTGCCAGCAGAACACATGGTGAAGCTTTCTTT
J: TRBJ2-5; V: TRBV29-1; size: few; D: TRBD2; CDR3: CSVSGGVAGKQETQYF; DNA: TGCAGCGTTTCGGGAGGGGTAGCGGGAAAACAAGAGACCCAGTACTTC
J: TRBJ2-1; V: TRBV19; size: NA; D: NA; CDR3: CASSINREGNEQFF; DNA: TGTGCCAGTAGTATAAACAGGGAAGGTAATGAGCAGTTCTTC
J: TRBJ2-3; V: TRBV14; size: NA; D: NA; CDR3: CASSYIRGTDTQYF; DNA: TGTGCCAGCAGTTATATCCGCGGCACAGATACGCAGTATTTT
J: TRBJ2-1; V: TRBV7-2; size: medium-sized; D: NA; CDR3: CASSLEVLASDEQFF; DNA: TGTGCCAGCAGCTTAGAGGTTCTGGCTAGCGATGAGCAGTTCTTC
J: TRBJ2-2; V: TRBV5-1; size: NA; D: NA; CDR3: CASSLGGYGPTIGGADTGELFF; DNA: TGCGCCAGCAGCTTGGGTGGTTATGGTCCTACAATCGGGGGAGCGGACACCGGGGAGCTGTTTTTT
J: TRBJ2-5; V: TRBV19; size: NA; D: TRBD1; CDR3: CASSRITPGQGIETQYF; DNA: TGTGCCAGTAGCCGAATTACGCCGGGACAGGGAATTGAGACCCAGTACTTC
J: TRBJ1-6; V: TRBV6-2/TRBV6-3; size: NA; D: NA; CDR3: CASSSMDSDAYNSPLHF; DNA: TGTGCCAGCAGTTCTATGGACAGCGATGCCTATAATTCACCCCTCCACTTT
J: TRBJ2-1; V: TRBV5-5; size: once; D: NA; CDR3: CASSLEGWVGNEQFF; DNA: TGTGCCAGCAGCCTGGAGGGGTGGGTGGGTAATGAGCAGTTCTTC
J: TRBJ2-2; V: TRBV18; size: NA; D: NA; CDR3: CASSPPPRNTGELFF; DNA: TGTGCCAGCTCACCACCTCCTAGGAACACCGGGGAGCTGTTTTTT
J: TRBJ2-5; V: TRBV28; size: NA; D: TRBD2; CDR3: CASSFSGRAGETQYF; DNA: TGTGCCAGCAGTTTTAGCGGGAGGGCGGGAGAGACCCAGTACTTC
J: TRBJ1-2; V: TRBV18; size: few; D: TRBD1; CDR3: CASSATGAYYGYTF; DNA: TGTGCCAGCTCCGCGACAGGGGCGTACTATGGCTACACCTTC
J: TRBJ2-2; V: TRBV27; size: NA; D: TRBD2; CDR3: CASSIAGGPGSGELFF; DNA: TGTGCCAGCAGTATAGCGGGAGGGCCGGGGAGCGGGGAGCTGTTTTTT
J: TRBJ2-2; V: TRBV5-1; size: NA; D: TRBD1; CDR3: CASSRDSSGELFF; DNA: TGCGCCAGCAGCAGGGACAGTTCCGGGGAGCTGTTTTTT
J: TRBJ2-1; V: TRBV7-2; size: once; D: TRBD2; CDR3: CASSFLAGAIYNEQFF; DNA: TGTGCCAGCAGCTTCTTGGCGGGAGCTATCTACAATGAGCAGTTCTTC
J: TRBJ2-7; V: TRBV19; size: NA; D: TRBD2; CDR3: CASSSLASGSLNEQYF; DNA: TGTGCCAGTAGTTCTTTAGCTAGCGGGAGTCTCAACGAGCAGTACTTC
J: TRBJ1-5; V: TRBV9; size: NA; D: NA; CDR3: CASGGAGFQPQHF; DNA: TGTGCCAGCGGGGGGGCAGGATTTCAGCCCCAGCATTTT
J: TRBJ1-6; V: TRBV6-1; size: NA; D: TRBD1; CDR3: CASSESPGQGNSPLHF; DNA: TGTGCCAGCAGTGAAAGTCCGGGACAGGGTAATTCACCCCTCCACTTT
J: TRBJ1-1; V: TRBV10-3; size: few; D: TRBD1; CDR3: CAISGTGGNTEAFF; DNA: TGTGCCATCAGTGGGACAGGGGGGAACACTGAAGCTTTCTTT
J: TRBJ1-4; V: TRBV7-9; size: NA; D: NA; CDR3: CASSGGPGGEKLFF; DNA: TGTGCCAGCAGCGGGGGCCCTGGAGGTGAAAAACTGTTTTTT
J: TRBJ2-5; V: TRBV9; size: once; D: TRBD1; CDR3: CASSAQRQGETQYF; DNA: TGTGCCAGCAGCGCCCAAAGACAGGGAGAGACCCAGTACTTC
J: TRBJ2-1; V: TRBV5-5; size: NA; D: NA; CDR3: CASSPISAPIYNEQFF; DNA: TGTGCCAGCAGCCCGATTAGCGCTCCAATCTACAATGAGCAGTTCTTC
J: TRBJ2-3; V: TRBV12-3/TRBV12-4; size: NA; D: TRBD1; CDR3: CASSLTGVTQYF; DNA: TGTGCCAGCAGTCTGACAGGGGTTACGCAGTATTTT
J: TRBJ2-7; V: TRBV11-2; size: NA; D: NA; CDR3: CASSLGLQEFVDEQYF; DNA: TGTGCCAGCAGCTTAGGTTTGCAGGAATTCGTGGACGAGCAGTACTTC
J: TRBJ1-1; V: TRBV5-6; size: NA; D: NA; CDR3: CASSFETEAFF; DNA: TGTGCCAGCAGCTTCGAGACTGAAGCTTTCTTT
J: TRBJ2-7; V: TRBV5-6; size: NA; D: NA; CDR3: CASSLGQNSYEQYF; DNA: TGTGCCAGCAGCTTGGGTCAAAACTCATACGAGCAGTACTTC
J: TRBJ1-1; V: TRBV7-8; size: once; D: NA; CDR3: CASSLLGAAEAFF; DNA: TGTGCCAGCAGCTTACTAGGGGCGGCTGAAGCTTTCTTT
J: TRBJ2-2; V: TRBV6-2/TRBV6-3; size: once; D: TRBD1; CDR3: CASSLQGANTGELFF; DNA: TGTGCCAGCAGTTTACAGGGGGCTAACACCGGGGAGCTGTTTTTT
J: TRBJ2-7; V: TRBV5-4; size: NA; D: TRBD2; CDR3: CASSPGTSSLEQYF; DNA: TGTGCCAGCAGCCCCGGGACTAGCAGTTTGGAGCAGTACTTC
J: TRBJ1-4; V: TRBV19; size: once; D: NA; CDR3: CASSIRRDKNEKLFF; DNA: TGTGCCAGTAGTATAAGGCGAGACAAAAATGAAAAACTGTTTTTT
J: TRBJ1-5; V: TRBV4-2; size: few; D: NA; CDR3: CASSQGFRGQRRARQPQHF; DNA: TGTGCCAGCAGCCAAGGTTTTAGAGGACAGAGAAGGGCGAGACAGCCCCAGCATTTT
J: TRBJ2-1; V: TRBV11-3; size: NA; D: TRBD2; CDR3: CASSLASGSSYNEQFF; DNA: TGTGCCAGCAGCTTAGCTAGCGGGAGCTCCTACAATGAGCAGTTCTTC
J: TRBJ1-2; V: TRBV7-9; size: NA; D: NA; CDR3: CASSFSGGTKNGYTF; DNA: TGTGCCAGCAGCTTTAGCGGGGGAACAAAAAATGGCTACACCTTC
J: TRBJ1-6; V: TRBV6-4; size: NA; D: NA; CDR3: CASSVSQDSNSPLHF; DNA: TGTGCCAGCAGTGTTTCGCAGGACTCCAATTCACCCCTCCACTTT
J: TRBJ2-3; V: TRBV11-2; size: NA; D: NA; CDR3: CASSRGLYTDTQYF; DNA: TGTGCCAGCAGCCGGGGATTATACACAGATACGCAGTATTTT
J: TRBJ1-1; V: TRBV5-1; size: NA; D: TRBD1; CDR3: CASSLRDRTNTEAFF; DNA: TGCGCCAGCAGCTTAAGGGACAGGACGAACACTGAAGCTTTCTTT
J: TRBJ2-2; V: TRBV6-2/TRBV6-3; size: NA; D: NA; CDR3: CASSRDWSGELFF; DNA: TGTGCCAGCAGCCGCGACTGGAGCGGGGAGCTGTTTTTT
J: TRBJ2-1; V: TRBV11-2; size: NA; D: TRBD2; CDR3: CASSLGTSGYNEQFF; DNA: TGTGCCAGCAGCCTCGGGACTAGCGGTTACAATGAGCAGTTCTTC
J: TRBJ1-2; V: TRBV3-1/TRBV3-2; size: NA; D: NA; CDR3: CASSQGDYGYTF; DNA: TGTGCCAGCAGCCAGGGCGACTATGGCTACACCTTC
J: TRBJ1-1; V: TRBV7-9; size: NA; D: NA; CDR3: CASSPEGVAEAFF; DNA: TGTGCCAGCAGCCCTGAGGGAGTGGCTGAAGCTTTCTTT
J: TRBJ1-3; V: TRBV7-2; size: NA; D: NA; CDR3: CASSLAGSRNTIYF; DNA: TGTGCCAGCAGCTTAGCGGGCAGCCGAAACACCATATATTTT
J: TRBJ1-4; V: TRBV27; size: NA; D: NA; CDR3: CASSLSSQGLRGKLFF; DNA: TGTGCCAGCAGTTTATCCTCCCAGGGACTTAGGGGAAAACTGTTTTTT
J: TRBJ1-1; V: TRBV11-2; size: NA; D: TRBD1; CDR3: CASSLLLGTAEGAFF; DNA: TGTGCCAGCAGCCTCCTACTAGGGACAGCGGAGGGGGCTTTCTTT
J: TRBJ1-6; V: TRBV6-4; size: NA; D: TRBD1; CDR3: CASGSTGHNSPLHF; DNA: TGTGCCAGCGGATCGACAGGGCATAATTCACCCCTCCACTTT
J: TRBJ2-7; V: TRBV6-2/TRBV6-3; size: NA; D: TRBD1; CDR3: CASSSRDRFPYEQYF; DNA: TGTGCCAGCAGTTCCAGGGACAGATTCCCCTACGAGCAGTACTTC